Listed below are T cell receptor beta chains from one sample, sequenced in a study of shared clonotypes between healthy human individuals. Profiling relied on immunoSEQ multiplex PCR, and the TCRdb table lists in-frame clones only, not all of them. The sample gives millions of clones, 85% to 95% of which show up once; about 0.39% is in the top ten. Input material: naive CD4+ T cells from PBMCs. These receptors all come from a man aged 18 to 35 in good health. Some clones in this sample may be carry-over from other donors' samples. Each CDR3 is given with its conserved first and last residue. A D gene is named only where the DNA matches it firmly. Clone size is not always given. Where it is, it says once, few, many or a class for expanded clones.

V: TRBV30; J: TRBJ1-4; length: 14; D: .; size: once; CDR3: CAWSVTRVGEKLFF; DNA: TGTGCCTGGAGTGTAACCAGGGTGGGTGAAAAACTGTTTTTT
V: TRBV2; J: TRBJ2-5; length: 15; D: .; size: .; CDR3: CASSAEQGRQETQYF; DNA: TGTGCCAGCAGCGCCGAACAGGGACGCCAAGAGACCCAGTACTTC
V: TRBV10-3; J: TRBJ2-5; length: 13; D: .; size: .; CDR3: CAIRAAGQETQYF; DNA: TGTGCCATCAGGGCGGCGGGTCAAGAGACCCAGTACTTC
V: TRBV2; J: TRBJ2-1; length: 15; D: .; size: few; CDR3: CASSEGRSSYNEQFF; DNA: TGTGCCAGCAGTGAAGGCAGGAGCTCCTACAATGAGCAGTTCTTC
V: TRBV5-1; J: TRBJ2-7; length: 13; D: TRBD1; size: few; CDR3: CASSLGQGDEQYF; DNA: TGCGCCAGCAGCTTAGGACAGGGGGACGAGCAGTACTTC
V: TRBV7-9; J: TRBJ1-4; length: 15; D: .; size: .; CDR3: CASSLPGTSLEKLFF; DNA: TGTGCCAGCAGCTTACCCGGGACGTCGCTAGAAAAACTGTTTTTT
V: TRBV15; J: TRBJ1-5; length: 16; D: TRBD1; size: .; CDR3: CATSRDGQGTNQPQHF; DNA: TGTGCCACCAGCAGAGACGGACAGGGGACGAATCAGCCCCAGCATTTT
V: TRBV15; J: TRBJ1-5; length: 17; D: .; size: few; CDR3: CATSRDHGPGDNQPQHF; DNA: TGTGCCACCAGCAGAGATCATGGGCCGGGGGACAATCAGCCCCAGCATTTT
V: TRBV4-1; J: TRBJ1-1; length: 16; D: .; size: .; CDR3: CASSHLTTKMNTEAFF; DNA: TGCGCCAGCAGCCACCTGACAACTAAAATGAACACTGAAGCTTTCTTT
V: TRBV28; J: TRBJ2-7; length: 15; D: TRBD2; size: .; CDR3: CASSFATSGSYEQYF; DNA: TGTGCCAGCAGTTTCGCGACTAGCGGATCCTACGAGCAGTACTTC
V: TRBV9; J: TRBJ1-2; length: 15; D: .; size: .; CDR3: CASSAGRLGSYDYTF; DNA: TGTGCCAGCAGCGCGGGGAGGCTAGGGTCTTACGACTACACCTTC
V: TRBV10-3; J: TRBJ2-7; length: 18; D: TRBD2; size: .; CDR3: CAISEGTTSGRAINEQYF; DNA: TGTGCCATCAGTGAGGGGACTACTAGCGGGAGGGCCATCAACGAGCAGTACTTC
V: TRBV28; J: TRBJ2-6; length: 15; D: TRBD2; size: .; CDR3: CASSPRGAGANVLTF; DNA: TGTGCCAGCAGTCCCCGGGGGGCTGGGGCCAACGTCCTGACTTTC
V: TRBV30; J: TRBJ1-2; length: 14; D: .; size: .; CDR3: CAWAPGLGNYGYTF; DNA: TGTGCCTGGGCCCCCGGCCTGGGGAACTATGGCTACACCTTC
V: TRBV5-4; J: TRBJ2-4; length: 15; D: TRBD1; size: .; CDR3: CASSWQGARKNIQYF; DNA: TGTGCCAGCAGCTGGCAGGGGGCGCGGAAAAACATTCAGTACTTC
V: TRBV5-1; J: TRBJ1-1; length: 14; D: .; size: few; CDR3: CASSSEPGDTEAFF; DNA: TGCGCCAGCAGCTCCGAACCAGGGGACACTGAAGCTTTCTTT
V: TRBV7-9; J: TRBJ2-2; length: 19; D: .; size: .; CDR3: CASSRLRPTAGWNTGELFF; DNA: TGTGCCAGCAGCCGGTTACGACCGACAGCGGGTTGGAACACCGGGGAGCTGTTTTTT
V: TRBV6-1; J: TRBJ2-7; length: 13; D: .; size: .; CDR3: CASSENRFYEQYF; DNA: TGTGCCAGCAGTGAAAACCGGTTCTACGAGCAGTACTTC
V: TRBV15; J: TRBJ2-3; length: 16; D: TRBD2; size: .; CDR3: CATSRDKLAGVDTQYF; DNA: TGTGCCACCAGCAGAGATAAACTAGCGGGAGTGGATACGCAGTATTTT
V: TRBV5-1; J: TRBJ2-7; length: 14; D: .; size: .; CDR3: CASSLGSLSYEQYF; DNA: TGCGCCAGCAGCTTGGGCAGCTTATCCTACGAGCAGTACTTC
V: TRBV5-1; J: TRBJ2-2; length: 16; D: .; size: .; CDR3: CASSALPGMDTGELFF; DNA: TGCGCCAGCAGCGCCTTGCCCGGGATGGACACCGGGGAGCTGTTTTTT
V: TRBV29-1; J: TRBJ2-5; length: 12; D: .; size: .; CDR3: CSVDNGGETQYF; DNA: TGCAGCGTTGATAATGGGGGGGAGACCCAGTACTTC
V: TRBV18; J: TRBJ2-5; length: 12; D: .; size: .; CDR3: CASSQLQETQYF; DNA: TGTGCCAGCTCACAACTCCAAGAGACCCAGTACTTC
V: TRBV7-8; J: TRBJ1-4; length: 14; D: .; size: .; CDR3: CASSFRATNEKLFF; DNA: TGTGCCAGCAGCTTCAGAGCAACTAATGAAAAACTGTTTTTT
V: TRBV7-2; J: TRBJ2-3; length: 15; D: .; size: .; CDR3: CASSLDQTGADTQYF; DNA: TGTGCCAGCAGCTTAGATCAGACCGGCGCAGATACGCAGTATTTT
V: TRBV9; J: TRBJ2-2; length: 17; D: TRBD2; size: .; CDR3: CASSVSAGGSNTGELFF; DNA: TGTGCCAGCAGCGTATCAGCGGGAGGGTCGAACACCGGGGAGCTGTTTTTT
V: TRBV28; J: TRBJ2-3; length: 12; D: .; size: once; CDR3: CASSLGGDTQYF; DNA: TGTGCCAGCAGTTTAGGGGGAGATACGCAGTATTTT
V: TRBV7-3; J: TRBJ1-2; length: 15; D: .; size: .; CDR3: CASSLDGRNNYGYTF; DNA: TGTGCCAGCAGCTTAGACGGACGAAACAACTATGGCTACACCTTC
V: TRBV28; J: TRBJ1-5; length: 15; D: TRBD1; size: .; CDR3: CASRRTGGAGQPQHF; DNA: TGTGCCAGCAGGCGAACAGGGGGCGCTGGGCAGCCCCAGCATTTT
V: TRBV29-1; J: TRBJ2-1; length: 14; D: TRBD2; size: .; CDR3: CSVVVWTSGNEQFF; DNA: TGCAGCGTTGTGGTTTGGACTAGCGGCAATGAGCAGTTCTTC
V: TRBV7-2; J: TRBJ1-2; length: 15; D: TRBD1; size: once; CDR3: CASSLARDRGWGYTF; DNA: TGTGCCAGCAGCTTAGCTAGGGACAGGGGTTGGGGCTACACCTTC
V: TRBV7-3; J: TRBJ2-7; length: 15; D: .; size: .; CDR3: CASSASLGPSGEQYF; DNA: TGTGCCAGCAGCGCGTCTCTGGGTCCCTCAGGCGAGCAGTACTTC
V: TRBV7-2; J: TRBJ2-4; length: 13; D: .; size: .; CDR3: CASSLGTRDIQYF; DNA: TGTGCCAGCAGCTTAGGGACTCGGGACATTCAGTACTTC
V: TRBV29-1; J: TRBJ1-1; length: 11; D: .; size: .; CDR3: CSVDPGTEAFF; DNA: TGCAGCGTTGACCCAGGGACTGAAGCTTTCTTT
V: TRBV19; J: TRBJ2-3; length: 14; D: .; size: .; CDR3: CATQRELLTDTQYF; DNA: TGTGCCACCCAACGGGAGCTGCTCACAGATACGCAGTATTTT
V: TRBV27; J: TRBJ1-5; length: 16; D: .; size: .; CDR3: CASSLKKGSGDQPQHF; DNA: TGTGCCAGCAGTTTAAAGAAGGGGTCGGGAGATCAGCCCCAGCATTTT
V: TRBV6-5; J: TRBJ1-2; length: 14; D: .; size: .; CDR3: CASSKESNSYGYTF; DNA: TGTGCCAGCAGCAAGGAGTCGAACAGCTATGGCTACACCTTC
V: TRBV7-8; J: TRBJ1-1; length: 14; D: TRBD1; size: .; CDR3: CASSLRGGLTEAFF; DNA: TGTGCCAGCAGCTTACGAGGGGGCTTGACTGAAGCTTTCTTT
V: TRBV6-6; J: TRBJ2-5; length: 14; D: .; size: .; CDR3: CASSYRVSQETQYF; DNA: TGTGCCAGCAGTTACCGGGTCAGCCAAGAGACCCAGTACTTC
V: TRBV6-1; J: TRBJ1-1; length: 13; D: .; size: .; CDR3: CASSGHFRDEAFF; DNA: TGTGCCAGCAGTGGACACTTTAGAGATGAAGCTTTCTTT
V: TRBV7-9; J: TRBJ2-5; length: 13; D: .; size: .; CDR3: CASSPVNGGTQYF; DNA: TGTGCCAGCAGCCCTGTGAACGGAGGGACCCAGTACTTC
V: TRBV7-2; J: TRBJ2-2; length: 11; D: .; size: .; CDR3: CASSLLGELFF; DNA: TGTGCCAGCAGCTTACTCGGGGAGCTGTTTTTT
V: TRBV28; J: TRBJ2-3; length: 12; D: .; size: .; CDR3: CASSFMTDTQYF; DNA: TGTGCCAGCAGTTTCATGACAGATACGCAGTATTTT
V: TRBV5-6; J: TRBJ1-2; length: 13; D: TRBD1; size: .; CDR3: CASSEGQAYGYTF; DNA: TGTGCCAGCAGCGAGGGACAGGCCTATGGCTACACCTTC
V: TRBV12-5; J: TRBJ2-2; length: 12; D: .; size: .; CDR3: CASAQTAGELFF; DNA: TGTGCTAGTGCCCAGACGGCCGGGGAGCTGTTTTTT